These 18 T cell receptor beta chains came from one sample sequenced in a study of blood T cell repertoires in COVID-19. TCRdb's table, derived via immunoSEQ multiplex PCR, lists solely in-frame clones and lacks some. The sample lists 120,000 or so clones, about four fifths occurring once. Sequenced: peripheral blood. These TCRs come from a man in his 70s with acute or convalescent COVID-19.

The V gene is TRBV7-2, the J gene TRBJ2-7, with a possible D match to TRBD2 (5 bases). V lost 4 bases and J lost 6, with 16 bases in between. Per germline, CDR1 SGHTA and CDR2 FQGNSA. CDR3 length: 14 amino acids. Here the CDR3 reads CASSSGWGEGEQYF. As DNA, the CDR3 is TGTGCCAGCAGCTCGGGGTGGGGAGAAGGCGAGCAGTACTTC.

The V gene is TRBV6-6, the J gene TRBJ1-5; 10 bases fit TRBD1. Germline V lookup: CDR1 MNHNY, CDR2 SVGAGI (reference sequence). V lost 5 bases, J lost 7 bases, and 11 bases stayed unmatched. This CDR3 spans 16 amino acids. This CDR3 is CASSPRDRGGWQPQHF. The CDR3 nucleotides read TGTGCCAGCAGTCCAAGGGACAGGGGAGGATGGCAGCCCCAGCATTTT.

This chain connects TRBV5-5 to TRBJ2-7; 9 positions agree with TRBD1. V gave up 4 bases and J gave up 5 bases; unmatched junction bases: 7. Germline assignment: CDR1 SGHKS and CDR2 YYEKEE (reference sequence). This CDR3 contains 14 residues. CDR3 in DNA: TGTGCCAGCAGCCTACAGGGGGCGCTGCACGAGCAGTACTTC. This sequence encodes CASSLQGALHEQYF.

The chain links TRBV4-3 to TRBJ2-3, with D maybe TRBD2 (6 bases). CDR3 length equals 16 residues. Trimming took 4 bases from V and 5 from J, leaving 19 bases between them. CDR1 is LGHNA and CDR2 is YSLEER in the germline V gene. The CDR3 sequence: CASSPRETSSVDTQYF. In DNA, the CDR3 is TGCGCCAGCAGCCCAAGGGAAACTAGCAGTGTAGATACGCAGTATTTT.

The sample holds a few counts of this clone. The J gene is TRBJ2-2, the V gene TRBV11-2; weak D call: TRBD2 (5 bases). The CDR3 extends over 14 amino acids. The germline gives CDR1 SGHAT, CDR2 FQNNGV. V was clipped by 1 base and J by 6 bases, with 9 bases between them. CDR3: CASSLVRGAGELFF. Written as DNA, the CDR3 is TGTGCCAGCAGCTTAGTTCGGGGAGCCGGGGAGCTGTTTTTT.

CDR3 loop: CASSLVTSGGPEQFF. Here the CDR3 DNA reads TGCGCCAGCAGCTTGGTGACTAGCGGGGGACCTGAGCAGTTCTTC. The chain is built from TRBV5-1 and TRBJ2-1, with TRBD2 matching 12 bases. There are 15 residues in the CDR3. CDR1 and CDR2 (germline): SGHRS, YFSETQ. V was pared by 0 bases and J by 9 bases, with 4 bases of the junction left unmatched.

The chain has TRBV4-3 and TRBJ1-3; D unresolved. The ends were cut back, 0 bases at V and 0 bases at J, with 9 bases in the middle. There are 16 residues in the CDR3. Germline-derived CDR1 and CDR2 are LGHNA and YSLEER. For the CDR3, the DNA is TGCGCCAGCAGCCAAGATTTGGGAGGCTCTGGAAACACCATATATTTT. Translated: CASSQDLGGSGNTIYF.

This clone showed up just a few times. The genes are TRBV18 and TRBJ2-1; D might be TRBD1 (6 bases). V was clipped by 5 bases and J by 4 bases, with 18 bases between them. The CDR3 extends over 16 amino acids. The germline V gene has CDR1 KGHSH and CDR2 LQKENI. For the CDR3, the DNA is TGTGCCAGCTCATCTCTAGACAGGTCTTTATACAATGAGCAGTTCTTC. This gives the protein CASSSLDRSLYNEQFF.

This clone was recorded a few times. V and J are TRBV4-1 and TRBJ1-2, with D maybe TRBD1 (5 bases). There are 14 residues in the CDR3. Trimming pared 0 bases from V and 7 bases from J, leaving 12 bases between. CDR1 is MGHRA, CDR2 YSYEKL, per germline. In DNA form, the CDR3 reads TGCGCCAGCAGCCAAGACCACAACACAGGTGGCTACACCTTC. Translated: CASSQDHNTGGYTF.

Written as DNA, the CDR3 is TGTGCCAGCAGTTCCCTAGCGGGGGGGACCGGGGAGCTGTTTTTT. It is translated as CASSSLAGGTGELFF. The J gene is TRBJ2-2, the V gene TRBV5-4, with TRBD2 identical over 12 bases. Germline loops: CDR1 SGHNT, CDR2 YYREEE (reference sequence). The CDR3 runs to 15 residues. J gave up 5 bases and V 5 bases, and 4 bases lay outside the gene matches.

The chain links TRBV7-8 to TRBJ2-5; TRBD2 matches at 7 bases. From germline, CDR1 is SGHVS and CDR2 FQNEAQ. The CDR3 spans 14 residues. With V trimmed by 4 bases and J by 5 bases, 7 bases remained unmatched. CDR3 sequence (DNA): TGTGCCAGCAGCTCTCGGACTAGTCCGGAGACCCAGTACTTC. Translated: CASSSRTSPETQYF.

This clone was seen at least ten times. The genes are TRBV9 and TRBJ2-2; 10 positions agree with TRBD2. V lost 0 bases, J lost 7 bases, and 9 bases stayed unmatched. CDR1 is SGDLS and CDR2 is YYNGEE in the germline V gene. The CDR3 consists of 17 residues. The CDR3 spells CASSVAPAGGPGGELFF. The CDR3 DNA reads TGTGCCAGCAGCGTAGCCCCAGCGGGGGGGCCCGGCGGGGAGCTGTTTTTT.

This clone was recorded a few times. The chain employs TRBV25-1 and TRBJ1-3; D call uncertain. The V gene lost 3 bases and the J gene lost 1 base, with 13 bases spanning the gap. There are 16 residues in the CDR3. Per germline, CDR1 MGHDK and CDR2 SYGVNS. The CDR3 here is CASSEGLGSSGNTIYF. The CDR3 nucleotides are TGTGCCAGCAGTGAGGGATTGGGGAGTTCTGGAAACACCATATATTTT. Full variable domain (missing parts from reference TRBV25-1 and TRBJ1-3): EADIYQTPRYLVIGTGKKITLECSQTMGHDKMYWYQQDPGMELHLIHYSYGVNSTEKGDLSSESTVSRIRTEHFPLTLESARPSHTSQYLCASSEGLGSSGNTIYFGEGSWLTVV.

The chain uses TRBV7-9 and TRBJ1-2, with D maybe TRBD1 (6 bases). Trimming cost V 5 bases and J 2 bases, with 18 bases left between them. The CDR3 is 16 amino acids. Germline V gene sequence: CDR1 SEHNR, CDR2 FQNEAQ (reference sequence). The CDR3 loop reads CASSPRQDTANYGYTF. The CDR3, as DNA: TGTGCCAGCAGCCCCCGACAGGACACCGCAAACTATGGCTACACCTTC.

The chain employs TRBV9 and TRBJ1-3; no clear D. The germline V and J ends were trimmed by 0 bases and 0 bases, with 7 bases remaining between them. The CDR3 spans 15 residues. Germline V gene data show CDR1 as SGDLS and CDR2 as YYNGEE. CDR3 nucleotides: TGTGCCAGCAGCGTAGGGCAAACCTCTGGAAACACCATATATTTT. As protein: CASSVGQTSGNTIYF.

The CDR3 DNA reads as TGTGCCAGCAGTAAGGGACAGACCTACAATGAGCAGTTCTTC. Protein: CASSKGQTYNEQFF. The rearrangement links TRBV6-5 to TRBJ2-1, with TRBD1 matching over 7 bases. The CDR3 extends over 14 amino acids. The germline V gene encodes CDR1 MNHEY and CDR2 SVGAGI. J was trimmed by 2 bases and V by 5 bases; bases with no gene match: 3.

This rearrangement joins TRBV23-1 to TRBJ2-7, with TRBD2 as a possible D gene (5 bases). TRBV23-1 is annotated as an ORF whose role is uncertain. The V gene lost 1 base and the J gene lost 7 bases, with 8 bases spanning the gap. The CDR3 has 12 residues. This CDR3 is CASSQFPGEQYF. CDR3 coding DNA: TGCGCCAGCAGTCAATTTCCGGGGGAGCAGTACTTC.

The V and J genes are TRBV10-3 and TRBJ1-3; D remains ambiguous. V lost 3 bases, J lost 0 bases, and 15 bases lay in between. The germline V gene has CDR1 ENHRY and CDR2 SYGVKD. CDR3 length equals 17 residues. The CDR3 sequence: CAISDNGFPNSGNTIYF. CDR3 nucleotides: TGTGCCATCAGTGATAACGGGTTTCCGAACTCTGGAAACACCATATATTTT.